One sample yielded the 9 T cell receptor beta chains listed below, sequenced in a study of cytomegalovirus exposure and HLA in healthy donors. In the PCR, 60 Vbeta and 13 Jbeta primers were used. This table comes from immunoSEQ multiplex PCR, and its TCRdb copy is limited to in-frame clones, with some not included. This table holds 130,000 or so clones. Sequenced input: PBMCs. The origin of the receptors is a woman between 40 and 50 years old in good health and CMV-seropositive.

V and J are TRBV5-1 and TRBJ2-7, with 13 bases aligning to TRBD2. The CDR3 runs to 17 residues. The J segment lost 5 bases and the V segment lost 2 bases, leaving 10 bases of the junction unmatched. From germline, CDR1 is SGHRS and CDR2 YFSETQ. Here the CDR3 DNA reads TGCGCCAGCAGCTTAGAACTAGCGGGAGGGTATTCCCACGAGCAGTACTTC. Translating it yields CASSLELAGGYSHEQYF. Full variable domain (rest looked up from reference TRBV5-1 and TRBJ2-7): KAGVTQTPRYLIKTRGQQVTLSCSPISGHRSVSWYQQTPGQGLQFLFEYFSETQRNKGNFPGRFSGRQFSNSRSEMNVSTLELGDSALYLCASSLELAGGYSHEQYFGPGTRLTVT.

The J gene is TRBJ2-7, the V gene TRBV11-2; 7 positions match TRBD1. CDR3 length equals 15 residues. Trimming cost V 6 bases and J 7 bases; bases outside gene matches: 15. Germline CDR1 and CDR2: SGHAT and FQNNGV. CDR3 loop: CASRLTGPIEGEQYF. CDR3 sequence (DNA): TGTGCCAGCAGGTTGACAGGGCCGATCGAGGGGGAGCAGTACTTC.

V usage is TRBV28 and J usage is TRBJ2-1; tentative D call: TRBD2 (5 bases). This CDR3 spans 13 amino acids. V lost 1 base, J lost 9 bases, and 10 bases lay in between. Germline CDR1 reads MDHEN; CDR2 reads SYDVKM. The CDR3 reads CASSLLSGIEQFF. The CDR3 DNA reads TGTGCCAGCAGTTTATTGTCGGGAATTGAGCAGTTCTTC.

The chain has TRBV5-1 and TRBJ2-1; D unresolved. V was shortened by 0 bases and J by 5 bases, with 6 bases between the two germline ends. The CDR3 has 13 residues. The germline V gene encodes CDR1 SGHRS and CDR2 YFSETQ. The CDR3 DNA reads TGCGCCAGCAGCTTGGTTACGGACAATGAGCAGTTCTTC. Encoded protein: CASSLVTDNEQFF. Full variable domain (outside the CDR3, taken from reference TRBV5-1 and TRBJ2-1): KAGVTQTPRYLIKTRGQQVTLSCSPISGHRSVSWYQQTPGQGLQFLFEYFSETQRNKGNFPGRFSGRQFSNSRSEMNVSTLELGDSALYLCASSLVTDNEQFFGPGTRLTVL.

DNA for the CDR3: TGTGCCAGCAGTTTAGGGGGGGTCTACAATGAGCAGTTCTTC. This translates into CASSLGGVYNEQFF. This chain links TRBV28 with TRBJ2-1; 7 bases match TRBD2. The CDR3 runs to 14 residues. Trimming at V came to 2 bases and at J to 3 bases, leaving 1 base not matched to a gene. The germline V gene has CDR1 MDHEN and CDR2 SYDVKM.

This chain uses TRBV7-8 with TRBJ2-3; D is unresolved. The V end was cut by 2 bases, the J end by 4 bases, with 7 bases between. Germline CDR1 reads SGHVS; CDR2 reads FQNEAQ. There are 13 residues in the CDR3. Here the CDR3 reads CASSLPVSDTQYF. The CDR3 DNA is TGTGCCAGCAGCTTACCAGTTTCAGATACGCAGTATTTT.

This rearrangement joins TRBV28 to TRBJ2-7, with 8 bases fitting TRBD1. This CDR3 region has 14 residues. In germline, CDR1 is MDHEN, CDR2 SYDVKM. Trimming cost V 7 bases and J 6 bases; bases outside gene matches: 11. The CDR3, as DNA: TGTGCCAGCATGAAGCAGGGGGCGAATTCCGAGCAGTACTTC. Its translation: CASMKQGANSEQYF.

The rearrangement joins TRBV28 to TRBJ2-7; perhaps TRBD1 as D (6 bases). There are 16 residues in the CDR3. Germline CDR1 and CDR2: MDHEN and SYDVKM. V gave up 3 bases and J gave up 1 base, with 16 bases separating them. The CDR3 DNA follows: TGTGCCAGCAGTTTCCATAAGACAGGCGTTTCCTACGAGCAGTACTTC. Residues: CASSFHKTGVSYEQYF.

This chain joins TRBV19 and TRBJ2-5, with 9 bases that match TRBD2. The CDR3 sequence is 14 residues long. CDR1 LNHDA and CDR2 SQIVND come from the germline V gene (reference sequence). Trimming took 6 bases from V and 2 from J; bases not matched to a gene: 4. CDR3 coding DNA: TGTGCCAGTAGCTATACTAGCGGGCAAGAGACCCAGTACTTC. It yields the protein CASSYTSGQETQYF.